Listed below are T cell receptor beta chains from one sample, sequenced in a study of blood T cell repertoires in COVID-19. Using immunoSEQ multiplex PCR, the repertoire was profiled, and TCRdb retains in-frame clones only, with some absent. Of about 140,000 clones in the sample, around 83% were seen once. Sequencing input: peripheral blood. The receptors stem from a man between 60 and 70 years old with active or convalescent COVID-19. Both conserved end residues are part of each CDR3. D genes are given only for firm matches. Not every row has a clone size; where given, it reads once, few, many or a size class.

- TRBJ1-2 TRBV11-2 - TGTGCCAGCAGCTTAGATAGTCAGGGGTTGGACTTTTCTCGCTATGGCTACACCTTC CASSLDSQGLDFSRYGYTF
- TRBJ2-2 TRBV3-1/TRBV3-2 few TGTGCCAGCAGCCAGACTTCGCGGGAAGGGGAGCTGTTTTTT CASSQTSREGELFF
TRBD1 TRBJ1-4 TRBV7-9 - TGTGCCAGCAGCTTAACCTTTGGGGACAGTGCTAATGAAAAACTGTTTTTT CASSLTFGDSANEKLFF
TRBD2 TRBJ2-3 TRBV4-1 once TGCGCCAGCAGCCAAGAGAGGACTTTTGGGGGGGCAGATACGCAGTATTTT CASSQERTFGGADTQYF
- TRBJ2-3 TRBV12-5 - TGTGCTAGTGGTTTGGTACAGACGGGCACAGATACGCAGTATTTT CASGLVQTGTDTQYF
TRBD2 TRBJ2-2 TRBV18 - TGTGCCAGCTCACCACCTCGGACTAGCGTTTCTTACACCGGGGAGCTGTTTTTT CASSPPRTSVSYTGELFF
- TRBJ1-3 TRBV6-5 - TGTGCCAGCAGTTACTCGAGGCCCCCGGACGGAGGCACCATATATTTT CASSYSRPPDGGTIYF
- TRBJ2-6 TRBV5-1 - TGCGCCAGCATGGCAGGAAGTGGGGCCAACGTCCTGACTTTC CASMAGSGANVLTF
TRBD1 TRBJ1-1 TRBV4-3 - TGCGCCAGCAGCCACCAGACAGGGGGATATAGCACTGAAGCTTTCTTT CASSHQTGGYSTEAFF
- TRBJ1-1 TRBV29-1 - TGCAGCGTTGAAATAAATACTGAAGCTTTCTTT CSVEINTEAFF
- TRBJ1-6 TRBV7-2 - TGTGCCAGCAGCTTAGTAGGGGTTGGCGGTTCACCCCTCCACTTT CASSLVGVGGSPLHF
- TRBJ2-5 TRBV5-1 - TGCGCCAGCAGCTTGACTAGCTTGTCCCAAGAGACCCAGTACTTC CASSLTSLSQETQYF
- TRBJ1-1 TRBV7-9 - TGTGCCAGCAGCTTGGTGGAGGTCACTGAAGCTTTCTTT CASSLVEVTEAFF
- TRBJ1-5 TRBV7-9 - TGTGCCAGCAGTACCAGGGGAGACCAGCCCCAGCATTTT CASSTRGDQPQHF
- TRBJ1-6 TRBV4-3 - TGCGCCAGCAGCCAAGCTACTCAGGGCACTTCACCCCTCCACTTT CASSQATQGTSPLHF
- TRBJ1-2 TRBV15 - TGTGCCACCAGCAGAGCCCGGGTCGGCTACACCTTC CATSRARVGYTF
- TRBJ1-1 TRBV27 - TGTGCCAGCGGGCAAGTTCCCTTGAACACTGAAGCTTTCTTT CASGQVPLNTEAFF
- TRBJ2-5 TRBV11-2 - TGTGCCAGCAGCTTAAGGGGGGGGGAGACCCAGTACTTC CASSLRGGETQYF
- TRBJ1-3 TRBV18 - TGTGCCAGCTCACCAGGCCGGGGTGACGGAAACACCATATATTTT CASSPGRGDGNTIYF
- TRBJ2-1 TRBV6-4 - TGTGCCAGCAGTGATAGCGCGAGTTCATACAATGAGCAGTTCTTC CASSDSASSYNEQFF
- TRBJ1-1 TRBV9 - TGTGCCAGCAGCGTAGCTACAGGGCCCACTGAAGCTTTCTTT CASSVATGPTEAFF
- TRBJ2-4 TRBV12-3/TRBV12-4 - TGTGCCAGCAGTTTAGGCGCTACCCCGCCTCAGTACTTC CASSLGATPPQYF
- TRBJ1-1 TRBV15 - TGTGCCACCACCGGGGGGAGGTTCGGAACTGAAGCTTTCTTT CATTGGRFGTEAFF
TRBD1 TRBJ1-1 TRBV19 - TGTGCCAGTAGTTTGGGACAGTTGAACACTGAAGCTTTCTTT CASSLGQLNTEAFF
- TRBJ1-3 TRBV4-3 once TGCGCCAGCAGCCAAGACTCCGGGACAATCTCTGGAAACACCATATATTTT CASSQDSGTISGNTIYF
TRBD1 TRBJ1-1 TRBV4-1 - TGCGCCAGCAGCCAAGAGCCGACAGGGGCGGTGGGAGAAGCTTTCTTT CASSQEPTGAVGEAFF
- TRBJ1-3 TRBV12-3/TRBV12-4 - TGTGCCGCATACAAGGGGGTGGGCAACACCATATATTTT CAAYKGVGNTIYF
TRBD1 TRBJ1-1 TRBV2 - TGTGCCAGCAGTGGACAGGGGGGACTCACTGAAGCTTTCTTT CASSGQGGLTEAFF
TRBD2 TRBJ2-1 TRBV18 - TGTGCCAGCTCACCACCAACTAGCGGGAGCTCCTACAATGAGCAGTTCTTC CASSPPTSGSSYNEQFF
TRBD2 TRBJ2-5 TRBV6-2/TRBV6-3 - TGTGCCAGCAGTTACGCCATTAGCGGGGGGCAAGAGACCCAGTACTTC CASSYAISGGQETQYF
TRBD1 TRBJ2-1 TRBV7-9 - TGTGCCAGCAGCCTGACAGGGGAAAATGAGCAGTTCTTC CASSLTGENEQFF
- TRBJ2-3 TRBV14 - TGTGCCAGCAGCCACGGGGTGACTAGCACAGATACGCAGTATTTT CASSHGVTSTDTQYF
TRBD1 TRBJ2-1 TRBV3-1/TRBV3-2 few TGTGCCAGCAGCCCGCAAGGGGGCGATGAGCAGTTCTTC CASSPQGGDEQFF
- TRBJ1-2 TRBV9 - TGTGCCAGCAGCGTAGAACGGGACTATGGCTACACCTTC CASSVERDYGYTF
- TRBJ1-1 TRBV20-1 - TGCAGTGCTAGAGATCATCAAGAAGCTTTCTTT CSARDHQEAFF
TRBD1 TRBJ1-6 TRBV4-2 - TGTGCCAGCAGCTTACGACCCCCAGACAGGGATAATTCACCCCTCCACTTT CASSLRPPDRDNSPLHF
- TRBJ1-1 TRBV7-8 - TGTGCCAGCAGCTCACTGGGGGCCTCGAACACTGAAGCTTTCTTT CASSSLGASNTEAFF
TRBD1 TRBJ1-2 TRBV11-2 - TGTGCCAGCAGCTTACTGATCCAAACGCAGGGGGCATCCTATGGCTACACCTTC CASSLLIQTQGASYGYTF
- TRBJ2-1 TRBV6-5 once TGTGCCAGCAGTTACCTAACCGGGGACAATGAGCAGTTCTTC CASSYLTGDNEQFF
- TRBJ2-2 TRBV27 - TGTGCCAGCAGTTCCCCAAGGGGCGCAGGTCCCGGGGAGCTGTTTTTT CASSSPRGAGPGELFF
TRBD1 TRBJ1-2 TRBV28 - TGTGCCAGCAGTTTACCCTGGGACAGGGTGGATGGCTACACCTTC CASSLPWDRVDGYTF
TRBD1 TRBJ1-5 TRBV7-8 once TGTGCCAGCAGCTTAGGGACAGGGATAGGCAGCAATCAGCCCCAGCATTTT CASSLGTGIGSNQPQHF
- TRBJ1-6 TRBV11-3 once TGTGCCAGCAGCTTAGATTTCCCCCGCGCAGGGGAGATAGATTCACCCCTCCACTTT CASSLDFPRAGEIDSPLHF
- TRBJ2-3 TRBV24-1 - TGTGCCACCAGTGTCAACAGGGGAGGAACGGATACGCAGTATTTT CATSVNRGGTDTQYF
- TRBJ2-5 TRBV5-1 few TGCGCCAGCAGCTTTACTGGGGGGGAGACCCAGTACTTC CASSFTGGETQYF
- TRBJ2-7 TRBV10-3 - TGTGCCATCAGCCCAGGTAGTGGGGGCAGTCCCTACGAGCAGTACTTC CAISPGSGGSPYEQYF
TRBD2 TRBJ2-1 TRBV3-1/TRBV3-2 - TGTGCCAGCAGCCAAGATCTAGCGGGGTTTTATTCGGGTTCCTACAATGAGCAGTTCTTC CASSQDLAGFYSGSYNEQFF
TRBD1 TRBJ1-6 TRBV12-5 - TGTGCTAGTGGTACGGGACAGGGTCATTCACCCCTCCACTTT CASGTGQGHSPLHF
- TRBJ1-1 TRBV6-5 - TGTGCCAGCAGTTTGCGGGCAGGGAGGCTGAACACTGAAGCTTTCTTT CASSLRAGRLNTEAFF
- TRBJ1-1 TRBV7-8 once TGTGCCAGCAGCCCACAGGGATTTCCCACTGAAGCTTTCTTT CASSPQGFPTEAFF
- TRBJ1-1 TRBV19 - TGTGCCAGGAGTTTTCTACGAGGAGGGAACACTGAAGCTTTCTTT CARSFLRGGNTEAFF
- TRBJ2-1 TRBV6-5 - TGTGCCAGCAGAAAATGGGATGGGGGCTCTAATGAGCAGTTCTTC CASRKWDGGSNEQFF
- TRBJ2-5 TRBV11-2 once TGTGCCAGCAGCTTATTGGCCAGGGCGAGAAGCCAAGAGACCCAGTACTTC CASSLLARARSQETQYF
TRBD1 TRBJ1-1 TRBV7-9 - TGTGCCAGCAGCTTACGGGACAGAGAGAACACTGAAGCTTTCTTT CASSLRDRENTEAFF